Shown below are 7 T cell receptor beta chains from a single sample sequenced in a study of blood T cells in healthy people across ages. The use of a sample-barcoded 5' primer and a J-beta primer mix characterized a second PCR of about 6 to 11 cycles. TCRdb called the 5' RACE reads again in MiXCR, with one record for every CDR3 protein. Of 890,000 or so distinct CDR3 sequences listed, under 80% are singletons. The source material was blood. The receptors derive from a young man in good health.

At least ten counts were recorded for this clonotype. V and J are TRBV9 and TRBJ2-7; 11 bases line up with TRBD1. The CDR3 sequence is 15 residues long. The V segment lost 5 bases and the J segment 0 bases; nucleotides outside the gene matches: 4. In germline, CDR1 is SGDLS, CDR2 YYNGEE. CDR3: CASSVGTGGSYEQYF. For the CDR3, the DNA is TGTGCCAGCAGTGTGGGGACAGGGGGCTCCTACGAGCAGTACTTC.

This sequence joins TRBV7-9 and TRBJ2-7; D remains ambiguous. The tail of the sequence fits TRBJ2-5 better, so the J call may be wrong. This CDR3 is built from 11 residues. Germline CDR1 is SEHNR and CDR2 is FQNEAQ (reference sequence). The CDR3 region has the DNA TGTGCCAGCACAGGTCGAGGGACCCAGTACTTC. Amino acids: CASTGRGTQYF.

The chain couples TRBV20-1 to TRBJ2-1, with 11 bases identical to TRBD2. This CDR3 has 19 residues. CDR1 is DFQATT and CDR2 is SNEGSKA in the germline V gene (reference sequence). J gave up 3 bases and V 0 bases, and 13 bases lay outside the gene matches. CDR3 nucleotide sequence: TGCAGTGCTAGAGATTTGGTACTAGCGGGGGAGTTTGGCTACAATGAGCAGTTCTTC. Its translation: CSARDLVLAGEFGYNEQFF.

This clonotype was found a few times. The J gene is TRBJ2-4, the V gene TRBV29-1, with D uncertain. This CDR3 region has 11 residues. Trimming removed 4 bases from V and 7 bases from J, with 8 bases in between. Germline values: CDR1 SQVTM, CDR2 ANQGSEA. The CDR3 is CSVVSFNIQYF. CDR3 DNA sequence: TGCAGCGTTGTATCGTTTAACATTCAGTACTTC.

This clonotype was seen once. The J gene is TRBJ2-6, the V gene TRBV7-9; D might be TRBD1 (6 bases). Between the trimmed V and J ends, which lost 5 bases and 0 bases, there was a span of 14 bases. CDR1 is SEHNR and CDR2 is FQNEAQ in the germline V gene (reference sequence). This CDR3 region has 17 residues. For the CDR3, the DNA is TGTGCCAGCAGCCCGAGCGGACAGAGCTCTGGGGCCAACGTCCTGACTTTC. Residues: CASSPSGQSSGANVLTF.

The chain is built from TRBV11-1 and TRBJ2-1; TRBD2 matches 7 bases. V gave up 4 bases and J gave up 4 bases; unmatched junction bases: 7. Germline values: CDR1 SGHAT, CDR2 FQDESV (reference sequence). This CDR3 comprises 15 residues. The CDR3 DNA reads as TGTGCCAGCAGCTCCTTAGTGGGGGGGTACAATGAGCAGTTCTTC. It specifies CASSSLVGGYNEQFF. The full variable domain, its missing parts supplied by reference TRBV11-1 and TRBJ2-1, is EAEVAQSPRYKITEKSQAVAFWCDPISGHATLYWYRQILGQGPELLVQFQDESVVDDSQLPKDRFSAERLKGVDSTLKIQPAELGDSAMYLCASSSLVGGYNEQFFGPGTRLTVL.

The CDR3 region is CASSAEGTDTQYF. DNA for the CDR3: TGCGCCAGCAGTGCAGAGGGTACAGATACGCAGTATTTT. V is TRBV5-1 and J is TRBJ2-3, with D perhaps matching TRBD2 (5 bases). The germline V gene encodes CDR1 SGHRS and CDR2 YFSETQ. The CDR3 extends over 13 amino acids. The V and J ends lost 5 bases and 3 bases respectively, with 10 bases between them.